This T cell receptor beta chain was sequenced during a study of blood T cells in healthy people across ages. As for the study in general: For every two T cells, template switching captured about one barcoded beta molecule. Findings of the study overall: Roughly linear declines in TCR beta diversity per million T cells occurred with age.

The people who gave samples were healthy Caucasians from Russia, aged roughly 6 to 95. This CDR3 region has 15 residues. V lost 5 bases and J lost 1, with 15 bases in between. This clonotype came up once. The target antigen is unknown. The use of a sample-barcoded 5' primer and a J-beta primer mix characterized a second PCR of roughly 7 to 12 cycles. TCRdb passed the 5' RACE reads through MiXCR, listing each CDR3 protein once. The sample lists about a million distinct CDR3 sequences, just over 50% occurring once. This chain connects TRBV12-3 or TRBV12-4 to TRBJ2-7; D is possibly TRBD2 (5 bases). This sequence was found in a woman in her sixties or seventies in good health. Sample: blood. CDR3 nucleotides: TGTGCCAGCAGTGTTTCTTCTAGCAGGTCCTACGAGCAGTACTTC. It specifies CASSVSSSRSYEQYF.